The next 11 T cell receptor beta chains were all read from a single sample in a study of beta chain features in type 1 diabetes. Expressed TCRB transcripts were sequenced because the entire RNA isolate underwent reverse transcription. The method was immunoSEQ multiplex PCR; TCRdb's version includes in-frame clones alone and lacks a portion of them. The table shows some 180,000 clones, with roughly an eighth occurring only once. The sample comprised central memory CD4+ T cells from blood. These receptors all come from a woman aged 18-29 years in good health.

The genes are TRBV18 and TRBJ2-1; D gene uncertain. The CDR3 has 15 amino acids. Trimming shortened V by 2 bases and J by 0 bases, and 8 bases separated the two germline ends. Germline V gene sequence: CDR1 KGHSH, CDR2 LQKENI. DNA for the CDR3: TGTGCCAGCTCACCAGCGGTCGGCTCCTACAATGAGCAGTTCTTC. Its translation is CASSPAVGSYNEQFF.

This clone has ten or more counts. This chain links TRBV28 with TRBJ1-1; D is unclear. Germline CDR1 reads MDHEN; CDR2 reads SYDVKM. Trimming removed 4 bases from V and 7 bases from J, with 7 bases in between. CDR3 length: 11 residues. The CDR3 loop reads CASSSRFEAFF. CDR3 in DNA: TGTGCCAGCAGTTCTAGGTTTGAAGCTTTCTTT.

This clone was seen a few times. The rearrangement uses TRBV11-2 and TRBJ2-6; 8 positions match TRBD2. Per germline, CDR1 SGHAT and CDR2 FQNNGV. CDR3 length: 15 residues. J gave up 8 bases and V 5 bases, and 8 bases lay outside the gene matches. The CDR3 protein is CASSRSGGATNVLTF. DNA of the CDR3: TGTGCCAGCAGCCGGTCGGGGGGGGCCACCAACGTCCTGACTTTC.

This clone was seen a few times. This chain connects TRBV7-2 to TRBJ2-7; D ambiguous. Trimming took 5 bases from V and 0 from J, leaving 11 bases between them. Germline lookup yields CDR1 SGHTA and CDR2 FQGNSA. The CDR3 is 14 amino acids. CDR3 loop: CASSEVPSSYEQYF. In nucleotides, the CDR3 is TGTGCCAGCAGCGAGGTCCCAAGCTCCTACGAGCAGTACTTC.

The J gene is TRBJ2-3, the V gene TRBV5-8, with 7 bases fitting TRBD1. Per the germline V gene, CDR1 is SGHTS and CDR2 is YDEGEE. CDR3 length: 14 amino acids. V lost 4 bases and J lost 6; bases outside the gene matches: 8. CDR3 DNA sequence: TGTGCCAGCAGCCCGGGACAGTCAGGGGATACGCAGTATTTT. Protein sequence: CASSPGQSGDTQYF.

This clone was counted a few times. CDR3 in DNA: TGCAGCGCACGAACAGGGGCGGAGGGCTACACCTTC. This encodes CSARTGAEGYTF. The chain couples TRBV29-1 to TRBJ1-2; 7 bases fit TRBD1. Germline V lookup: CDR1 SQVTM, CDR2 ANQGSEA. This CDR3 region has 12 residues. Germline trimming cut 7 bases from V and 8 bases from J; bases unmatched to any gene: 10.

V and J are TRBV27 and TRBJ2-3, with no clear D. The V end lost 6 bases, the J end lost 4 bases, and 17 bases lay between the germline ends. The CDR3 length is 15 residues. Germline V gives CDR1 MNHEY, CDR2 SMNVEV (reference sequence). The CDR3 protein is CASRRYASAADTQYF. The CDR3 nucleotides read TGTGCCAGCAGGCGTTACGCTTCCGCCGCAGATACGCAGTATTTT.

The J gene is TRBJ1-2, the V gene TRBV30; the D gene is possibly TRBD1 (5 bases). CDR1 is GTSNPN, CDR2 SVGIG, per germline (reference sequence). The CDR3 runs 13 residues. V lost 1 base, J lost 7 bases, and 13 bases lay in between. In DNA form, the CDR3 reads TGTGCCTGGAGTGCCTCTTCAGGGATTGGCTACACCTTC. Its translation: CAWSASSGIGYTF.

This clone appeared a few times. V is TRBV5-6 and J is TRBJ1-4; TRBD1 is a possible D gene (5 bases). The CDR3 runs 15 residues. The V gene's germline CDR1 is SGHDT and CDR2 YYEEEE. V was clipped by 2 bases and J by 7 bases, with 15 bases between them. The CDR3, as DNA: TGTGCCAGCAGCTTTGGCTCGGTCGGGGGTGAAAAACTGTTTTTT. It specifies CASSFGSVGGEKLFF.

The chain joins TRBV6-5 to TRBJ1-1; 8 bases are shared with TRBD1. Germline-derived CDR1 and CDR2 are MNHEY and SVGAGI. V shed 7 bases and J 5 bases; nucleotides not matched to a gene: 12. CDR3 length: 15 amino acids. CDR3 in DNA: TGTGCCAGCACGGCAACAGGGGGAAGGAGGACTGAAGCTTTCTTT. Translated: CASTATGGRRTEAFF.

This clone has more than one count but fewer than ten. For the CDR3, the DNA is TGCGGTGGCATTCGGAACACTGAAGCTTTCTTT. Translation: CGGIRNTEAFF. This chain joins TRBV29-1 and TRBJ1-1; no definite D call. The CDR3 loop spans 11 amino acids. The germline gives CDR1 SQVTM, CDR2 ANQGSEA. The full variable domain, rest sourced from reference TRBV29-1 and TRBJ1-1, is SAVISQKPSRDICQRGTSLTIQCQVDSQVTMMFWYRQQPGQSLTLIATANQGSEATYESGFVIDKFPISRPNLTFSTLTVSNMSPEDSSIYLCGGIRNTEAFFGQGTRLTVV.